Shown below are 26 T cell receptor beta chains from a single sample sequenced in a study of T cells in Graves' hyperthyroidism and ophthalmopathy. RNA transcripts gave rise to amplified TCR beta CDR3 regions. HTBI primers were the set used in a first-round RT-PCR of the TCR CDR3. From the multiplex PCR reads, TCRdb called clonotypes with MiXCR, one entry per CDR3 protein. Of roughly 290,000 distinct CDR3 sequences listed, more than 10% were seen once; the top ten hold around 7.9%. The specimen was blood. The receptors originated from a woman in her 30s with Graves' hyperthyroidism that later progressed to Graves' ophthalmopathy.

The gene calls are TRBV27 and TRBJ2-2; either TRBD1 or TRBD2 may fit D (5 bases each). V lost 5 bases, J lost 4 bases, and 8 bases lay in between. Germline CDR1 and CDR2: MNHEY and SMNVEV (reference sequence). The CDR3 has 13 residues. The DNA for the CDR3 is TGTGCCAGCAGTGGGGCGGGCACCGGGGAGCTGTTTTTT. It codes for CASSGAGTGELFF.

This clonotype has at least ten counts. The V and J genes are TRBV7-8 and TRBJ2-6; D gene uncertain. The length of the CDR3 is 19 residues. CDR1 and CDR2 from the germline V gene are SGHVS and FQNEAQ. Trimming took 7 bases from V and 4 from J, leaving 26 bases between them. The CDR3 coding sequence is TGTGCCAGCACCCCCCGAGAGGTAGGAACGTGGACCGGGGCCAACGTCCTGACTTTC. Translation gives CASTPREVGTWTGANVLTF.

In this sample, this clonotype turned up many times. This rearrangement joins TRBV4-1 to TRBJ2-2, with a tentative D call TRBD1 (5 bases). CDR3 length equals 16 residues. V gave up 0 bases and J gave up 4 bases, with 12 bases separating them. CDR1 and CDR2 (germline): MGHRA, YSYEKL. This chain's CDR3 is CASSQDERTPTGELFF. The CDR3 nucleotides read TGCGCCAGCAGCCAAGATGAAAGGACACCCACCGGGGAGCTGTTTTTT.

This clonotype showed up many times. The genes are TRBV5-1 and TRBJ2-1; the match to TRBD2 covers 11 bases. The CDR3 totals 16 residues. V dropped 4 bases and J dropped 2; count of bases not matched to a gene: 5. Germline CDR1 is SGHRS and CDR2 is YFSETQ. The CDR3: CASSLEGLAAYNEQFF. The CDR3 DNA is TGCGCCAGCAGCCTGGAGGGACTAGCGGCCTACAATGAGCAGTTCTTC.

This clonotype has ten or more counts. The DNA for the CDR3 is TGCAGTGCTAGAGCCCCCCTGGTTGAGACCCAGTACTTC. It codes for CSARAPLVETQYF. The chain couples TRBV20-1 to TRBJ2-5, with unresolved D. The CDR3 covers 13 residues. Per germline, CDR1 DFQATT and CDR2 SNEGSKA (reference sequence). The V end was cut by 1 base, the J end by 5 bases, with 11 bases between.

Details on this clonotype: This may be a read error, as it is one base from a much larger clone. V gene TRBV7-2 combines with J gene TRBJ1-1; D is undetermined. Germline values: CDR1 SGHTA, CDR2 FQGNSA. The CDR3 spans 12 residues. In DNA, the CDR3 is TGTGCCAGCAGCTACGAGGGCACTGGAGCTTTCTTT. It translates to CASSYEGTGAFF.

Remarks on this clonotype: This clone may be a read error of a much larger clone one base away. This chain uses TRBV27 with TRBJ2-3, with D perhaps being TRBD1 or TRBD2 (5 bases each). V was trimmed by 3 bases and J by 1 base, leaving 14 bases between them. The CDR3 contains 16 residues. Germline CDR1 and CDR2: MNHEY and SMNVEV (reference sequence). The CDR3 DNA is TGTGCCAGCAGTTTCTGGGGGAGCGTAGGCACAGATACGCAGTATTTT. Its protein product is CASSFWGSVGTDTQYF.

In this sample, this clonotype turned up many times. V is TRBV27 and J is TRBJ2-1; 11 bases map to TRBD2. The CDR3 runs to 16 residues. Germline trimming cut 4 bases from V and 2 bases from J; bases unmatched to any gene: 4. In germline, CDR1 is MNHEY, CDR2 SMNVEV (reference sequence). CDR3 DNA sequence: TGTGCCAGCAGTTCATTACTAGCGGGGGCCTACAATGAGCAGTTCTTC. This codes for CASSSLLAGAYNEQFF.

This clonotype was observed a handful of times. The DNA for the CDR3 is TGCAGCGTTGAACCAGGGTTGGACACTGAAGCTTTCTTT. Its translation is CSVEPGLDTEAFF. V and J are TRBV29-1 and TRBJ1-1; D is possibly TRBD1 (5 bases). Per the germline V gene, CDR1 is SQVTM and CDR2 is ANQGSEA. This CDR3 contains 13 residues. V lost 2 bases and J 3 bases, leaving 10 bases between the germline ends. The full variable domain, with the rest looked up from reference TRBV29-1 and TRBJ1-1, is SAVISQKPSRDICQRGTSLTIQCQVDSQVTMMFWYRQQPGQSLTLIATANQGSEATYESGFVIDKFPISRPNLTFSTLTVSNMSPEDSSIYLCSVEPGLDTEAFFGQGTRLTVV.

In its sample, this clonotype was seen many times. The chain has TRBV6-1 and TRBJ2-1, with 14 bases identical to TRBD2. CDR3 length equals 16 residues. Germline V gives CDR1 MNHNS, CDR2 SASEGT. After removal of 6 bases from V and 3 bases from J, the junction contained 4 bases not matched to a gene. CDR3 DNA sequence: TGTGCCAGCAGCGGGACTAGCGGGAGTTTCTACAATGAGCAGTTCTTC. Amino acids: CASSGTSGSFYNEQFF.

This clonotype was found many times. Here the CDR3 DNA reads TGTGCCAGCAGTTTCGGACTAGGAGACTACGAGCAGTACTTC. Its translation is CASSFGLGDYEQYF. The chain recombines TRBV12-3 or TRBV12-4 with TRBJ2-7; 7 bases align to TRBD2. Losses at the gene ends were 3 bases for V and 3 bases for J; bases not matched to a gene: 5. There are 14 residues in the CDR3.

This clonotype was seen repeatedly, ten times or more. The chain recombines TRBV24-1 with TRBJ2-5, with D maybe TRBD2 (5 bases). Germline V gene data show CDR1 as KGHDR and CDR2 as SFDVKD. V was clipped by 9 bases and J by 1 base, with 20 bases between them. The CDR3 is 16 amino acids. The chain's CDR3 is CATSTAGAGLQETQYF. CDR3 sequence (DNA): TGTGCCACCTCCACCGCCGGAGCAGGACTCCAAGAGACCCAGTACTTC.

This clonotype was counted at least ten times. This chain uses TRBV28 with TRBJ1-2, with a tentative D call TRBD1 (6 bases). V was trimmed by 3 bases and J by 8 bases, leaving 16 bases between them. The CDR3 is made up of 14 amino acids. Germline values: CDR1 MDHEN, CDR2 SYDVKM. The CDR3 DNA follows: TGTGCCAGCAGTTTTCCCAGGGGCGGCGAGGGCTACACCTTC. Its protein is CASSFPRGGEGYTF.

The gene calls are TRBV5-8 and TRBJ1-1; D unclear. The germline gives CDR1 SGHTS, CDR2 YDEGEE. V gave up 4 bases and J gave up 9 bases, with 16 bases separating them. The CDR3 is 13 amino acids. The CDR3 nucleotides read TGTGCCAGCAGCCCCGCCCCCGGGATTCAAGCTTTCTTT. This codes for CASSPAPGIQAFF.

In its sample, this clonotype was seen many times. This chain links TRBV18 with TRBJ2-5; no clear D gene. V lost 5 bases and J 5 bases, leaving 12 bases between the germline ends. The CDR3 covers 13 residues. Germline V lookup: CDR1 KGHSH, CDR2 LQKENI. CDR3: CASSSRASETQYF. CDR3 DNA sequence: TGTGCCAGCTCATCCCGCGCCTCGGAGACCCAGTACTTC.

There are many counts of this clonotype. The rearrangement joins TRBV2 to TRBJ1-1; D unclear. Germline lookup yields CDR1 SNHLY and CDR2 FYNNEI. The CDR3 consists of 13 residues. The ends were cut back, 8 bases at V and 1 base at J, with 11 bases in the middle. The CDR3 loop is CASSGTQNTEAFF. For the CDR3, the DNA is TGTGCCAGCTCAGGCACACAGAACACTGAAGCTTTCTTT.

Ten or more counts support this clonotype. The chain joins TRBV13 to TRBJ2-7; 7 bases are a match to TRBD1. The CDR3 runs to 15 residues. Losses at the gene ends were 3 bases for V and 4 bases for J; bases not matched to a gene: 9. Germline CDR1 and CDR2: PRHDT and FYEKMQ (reference sequence). The CDR3 coding sequence is TGTGCCAGCAGCTTCCGAGACAGGGTCTCTTACGAGCAGTACTTC. Residues: CASSFRDRVSYEQYF.

This clonotype has a count of ten or more. The chain has TRBV6-1 and TRBJ2-1; 8 nucleotides line up with TRBD1. Per germline, CDR1 MNHNS and CDR2 SASEGT. The CDR3 has 14 amino acids. The V and J ends lost 3 bases and 8 bases, in that order; junction bases with no gene match: 6. CDR3 region: CASSDGQGSDEQFF. DNA for the CDR3: TGTGCCAGCAGTGACGGACAGGGCTCCGATGAGCAGTTCTTC.

This clonotype was detected many times. The gene calls are TRBV12-3 or TRBV12-4 and TRBJ2-5; perhaps TRBD1 as D (6 bases). The CDR3 spans 14 residues. Trimming left V 5 bases short and J 4 bases short, with 14 bases between. The CDR3 coding sequence is TGTGCCAGCAGTGACCGAGTGGGGGCAGAGACCCAGTACTTC. It codes for CASSDRVGAETQYF.

Remarks on this clonotype: A much larger clone differs from this one at a single base, so this may be a read error. As DNA, the CDR3 is TGTGCCAGCAGCTTTAGCGGGTACGAGCAGTGCTTC. It is translated as CASSFSGYEQCF. V is TRBV7-2 and J is TRBJ2-7; 7 bases are a match to TRBD2. Germline values: CDR1 SGHTA, CDR2 FQGNSA. CDR3 length equals 12 residues.

This clonotype appeared many times. This chain connects TRBV7-9 to TRBJ2-7; D is undetermined. Trimming took off 4 bases at V and 5 bases at J, with 6 bases between the two ends. The CDR3 covers 11 residues. Germline CDR1 is SEHNR and CDR2 is FQNEAQ (reference sequence). CDR3 nucleotides: TGTGCCAGCAGCTCGGACCACGAGCAGTACTTC. Its protein is CASSSDHEQYF.

There are many counts of this clonotype. The chain combines TRBV7-2 with TRBJ2-3; the match to TRBD2 covers 12 bases. Trimming took 1 base from V and 4 from J; bases not matched to a gene: 0. The CDR3 is made up of 15 amino acids. Germline-derived CDR1 and CDR2 are SGHTA and FQGNSA. The CDR3 sequence: CASSLGLAGADTQYF. The CDR3 nucleotides read TGTGCCAGCAGCTTAGGACTAGCGGGAGCAGATACGCAGTATTTT.

The V and J genes are TRBV20-1 and TRBJ2-7, with D perhaps matching TRBD1 (6 bases). CDR3 length: 12 amino acids. Germline CDR1 DFQATT, CDR2 SNEGSKA (reference sequence). The ends were cut back, 6 bases at V and 7 bases at J, with 16 bases in the middle. CDR3 protein: CSAGRGQWEQYF. DNA for the CDR3: TGCAGTGCGGGCAGGGGCCAGTGGGAGCAGTACTTC.

This clonotype was observed a few times. This may come from a read error, since a much larger clone is one base off. This likely comes from a read error, as the CDR3 has no conserved phenylalanine or tryptophan at its end. The J gene is TRBJ1-1, the V gene TRBV18, with a weak D call TRBD1 (5 bases). The CDR3 is 14 amino acids. Trimming took 3 bases from V and 1 from J, leaving 9 bases between them. CDR1 and CDR2 from the germline V gene are KGHSH and LQKENI. The CDR3 coding sequence is TGTGCCAGCTCACCTACCGGGACGAACACTGAAGCTTTCCTT. Protein product: CASSPTGTNTEAFL.

This clonotype was detected ten times or more. J is TRBJ2-1 and V is TRBV6-1; D perhaps matches TRBD1 (6 bases). V gave up 5 bases and J gave up 6 bases, with 23 bases separating them. Germline V lookup: CDR1 MNHNS, CDR2 SASEGT. The CDR3 has 17 amino acids. The CDR3 loop reads CASSKGRGMGNGNEQFF. In DNA, the CDR3 is TGTGCCAGCAGTAAGGGCAGGGGAATGGGTAACGGCAATGAGCAGTTCTTC.

The sample holds many counts of this clonotype. This chain connects TRBV12-3 or TRBV12-4 to TRBJ1-5; TRBD1 matches 7 bases. V shed 7 bases, J shed 2 bases, and the junction held 5 bases outside the gene matches. The CDR3 runs 14 residues. In DNA form, the CDR3 reads TGTGCCAGCAAACAGGGGACCCGCAATCAGCCCCAGCATTTT. Amino acid sequence: CASKQGTRNQPQHF.